Below, 27 T cell receptor beta chains from the same sample are listed, as sequenced in a study. MiXCR was run by TCRdb on the 5' RACE reads, yielding one entry per CDR3 protein. This table holds approximately 6,200 distinct CDR3 sequences, approximately 34% found once. The sequenced sample consisted of naive CD4+ T cells sorted from a lymph node. Regarding subset: naive CD4+ T cells, CD4+CD45RA+CD25-. Receptor source: a female donor with breast cancer.

To note about this clonotype: It may be a read error: a sequence one base away is much more abundant. In this CDR3 the conserved last residue, phenylalanine or tryptophan, is missing, so a read error is likely. This chain uses TRBV20-1 with TRBJ2-1; perhaps TRBD1 as D (5 bases). V shed 3 bases and J shed 8 bases, with 17 bases lying between them. Looked up from germline, CDR1 is DFQATT and CDR2 is SNEGSKA (reference sequence). The CDR3 is made up of 14 amino acids. CDR3 nucleotides: TGCAGTGCTAGCGGCAAAGGGGTTAAGGATGAGCAGTTCCTC. Translating gives CSASGKGVKDEQFL.

This clonotype is categorized as medium-sized. The J gene is TRBJ2-3, the V gene TRBV20-1; tentative D call: TRBD1 (5 bases). Germline CDR1 is DFQATT and CDR2 is SNEGSKA (reference sequence). The CDR3 spans 14 residues. V was shortened by 6 bases and J by 6 bases, with 19 bases between the two germline ends. Written as DNA, the CDR3 is TGCAGTGCCGCTGGAAAGGGGCACAAGGATACGCAGTATTTT. Protein product: CSAAGKGHKDTQYF.

The J gene is TRBJ2-5, the V gene TRBV12-3 or TRBV12-4, with D perhaps TRBD1 (6 bases). This CDR3 region has 14 residues. V was shortened by 6 bases and J by 1 base, with 12 bases between the two germline ends. CDR3 sequence reads: CASSHRQVQETQYF. The CDR3 DNA reads as TGTGCCAGCAGCCATCGACAGGTCCAAGAGACCCAGTACTTC.

V and J are TRBV2 and TRBJ2-1, with a possible D match to TRBD2 (6 bases). The germline CDR1 and CDR2 sequences are SNHLY and FYNNEI. Trimming removed 6 bases at V and 9 bases at J, with 15 bases between. The CDR3 length is 13 residues. The CDR3 DNA reads TGTGCCAGCAGGTTTACTAGCTTTGGTGAGCAGTTCTTC. It yields the protein CASRFTSFGEQFF.

This clonotype rates as medium-sized. The chain recombines TRBV7-9 with TRBJ1-2, with D uncertain. The CDR3 consists of 13 residues. Trimming removed 2 bases at V and 0 bases at J, with 4 bases between. From germline, CDR1 is SEHNR and CDR2 FQNEAQ (reference sequence). The CDR3 DNA follows: TGTGCCAGCAGCTTACAGGCTAACTATGGCTACACCTTC. It yields the protein CASSLQANYGYTF. Looking up the rest from reference TRBV7-9 and TRBJ1-2 gives the full variable domain: DTGVSQNPRHKITKRGQNVTFRCDPISEHNRLYWYRQTLGQGPEFLTYFQNEAQLEKSRLLSDRFSAERPKGSFSTLEIQRTEQGDSAMYLCASSLQANYGYTFGSGTRLTVV.

A remark on this clonotype: Just one base apart from a much larger clone, this may be a read error. The chain recombines TRBV4-3 with TRBJ2-7; 10 bases align to TRBD2. The V gene end was trimmed by 1 base and the J gene end by 3 bases; junction bases not matched to a gene: 3. This CDR3 is built from 15 residues. Germline V lookup: CDR1 LGHNA, CDR2 YSLEER. Written as DNA, the CDR3 is TGCGCCAGCAGCCAAGGGACTAGCGGATTCTACGAGCAGTACTTC. Its protein is CASSQGTSGFYEQYF.

This clonotype is medium-sized within its sample. V and J are TRBV28 and TRBJ2-3; 15 positions match TRBD2. The CDR3 consists of 18 residues. With V trimmed by 4 bases and J by 2 bases, 7 bases remained unmatched. Germline lookup yields CDR1 MDHEN and CDR2 SYDVKM. The CDR3 sequence: CASSSGLAGGTPTDTQYF. Here the CDR3 DNA reads TGTGCCAGCAGTTCGGGACTAGCGGGGGGAACACCCACAGATACGCAGTATTTT.

The gene calls are TRBV20-1 and TRBJ1-1; D is unresolved. The CDR3 is 13 residues long. Trimming removed 5 bases at V and 1 base at J, with 11 bases between. The V gene's germline CDR1 is DFQATT and CDR2 SNEGSKA (reference sequence). DNA of the CDR3: TGCAGTGCTTCGGTGACGGGGAACACTGAAGCTTTCTTT. Amino acids: CSASVTGNTEAFF.

This clonotype has a handful of counts. The chain employs TRBV6-4 and TRBJ2-3; D is unresolved. CDR3 length: 15 residues. The germline V gene has CDR1 MRHNA and CDR2 SNTAGT. Trimming took off 0 bases at V and 0 bases at J, with 7 bases between the two ends. The CDR3 DNA reads TGTGCCAGCAGTGACTCGATAGGGAGCACAGATACGCAGTATTTT. Translation: CASSDSIGSTDTQYF.

CDR3 loop: CANFEGLGTDMFF. CDR3 nucleotides: TGTGCCAACTTCGAGGGCCTCGGGACCGATATGTTTTTT. The chain employs TRBV6-1 and TRBJ1-4, with D possibly being TRBD1 (5 bases). This CDR3 spans 13 amino acids. The germline V gene has CDR1 MNHNS and CDR2 SASEGT. The V end was cut by 10 bases, the J end by 15 bases, with 24 bases between.

This clonotype is classed as medium-sized. The CDR3 DNA reads TGTGCCAGCAGCTTTAGTGCAGGAGGACTCGGCGAGCAGTACTTC. Protein: CASSFSAGGLGEQYF. V gene TRBV7-2 combines with J gene TRBJ2-7, with D perhaps matching TRBD2 (5 bases). CDR1 is SGHTA, CDR2 FQGNSA, per germline. With 3 bases removed from V and 6 bases from J, the gap between germline ends came to 18 bases. This CDR3 spans 15 amino acids.

By share of the sample, this clonotype is medium-sized. V gene TRBV12-3 or TRBV12-4 combines with J gene TRBJ1-5, with no clear D. V gave up 6 bases and J gave up 9 bases, with 18 bases separating them. This CDR3 is built from 14 residues. This chain's CDR3 is CASSSDLGLAPQHF. CDR3 nucleotide sequence: TGTGCCAGCAGCTCCGACTTGGGCCTGGCGCCCCAGCATTTT.

Comment on this clonotype: In this CDR3 the conserved last residue, phenylalanine or tryptophan, is missing, so a read error is likely. The chain uses TRBV20-1 and TRBJ2-7; D possibly corresponds to TRBD2 (7 bases). V was shortened by 8 bases and J by 5 bases, with 19 bases between the two germline ends. Looked up from germline, CDR1 is DFQATT and CDR2 is SNEGSKA (reference sequence). The CDR3 runs to 13 residues. This chain's CDR3 is CSPGGRLDHEQYS. The CDR3 nucleotides are TGCAGTCCGGGGGGCAGGTTGGACCACGAGCAGTACTCC.

As regards this clonotype: Given the absence of the conserved phenylalanine or tryptophan at the CDR3 end, a read error is likely. This chain uses TRBV29-1 with TRBJ1-1, with D possibly being TRBD1 (5 bases). V was clipped by 5 bases and J by 4 bases, with 14 bases between them. Germline lookup yields CDR1 SQVTM and CDR2 ANQGSEA. This CDR3 has 13 residues. The CDR3 region has the DNA TGCAGCGTTCGGGGGTGGGGGTCCACTGAAGCTTTCCTT. This sequence encodes CSVRGWGSTEAFL.

This clonotype was detected only once. A read error is possible here, since a much larger clone lies one base away. This chain's CDR3 is CAWNRETSEQSF. The DNA of the CDR3 is TGTGCCTGGAACAGGGAGACGAGTGAGCAGTCCTTC. The chain uses TRBV30 and TRBJ2-1, with D perhaps TRBD1 (6 bases). CDR3 length: 12 residues. CDR1 is GTSNPN and CDR2 is SVGIG in the germline V gene (reference sequence).

As regards this clonotype: This sequence may be a read error, since a much larger clone differs from it by one base. V usage is TRBV6-5 and J usage is TRBJ1-1; D is uncertain. V was clipped by 8 bases and J by 5 bases, with 6 bases between them. There are 10 residues in the CDR3. CDR1 and CDR2 from the germline V gene are MNHEY and SVGAGI. CDR3 sequence: CASGPTEAFF. The CDR3 DNA sequence: TGTGCCAGCGGCCCGACTGAAGCTTTCTTT.

This clonotype was seen a few times. The V call is TRBV5-8, the J call TRBJ2-7; perhaps TRBD1 as D (6 bases). CDR1 and CDR2 from the germline V gene are SGHTS and YDEGEE. The CDR3 runs to 14 residues. Trimming removed 4 bases at V and 5 bases at J, with 16 bases between. The CDR3 DNA is TGTGCCAGCAGCCCCGGGCAGGGGTTGGACGAGCAGTACTTC. It codes for CASSPGQGLDEQYF. Complete variable domain (other parts from reference TRBV5-8 and TRBJ2-7): EAGVTQSPTHLIKTRGQQATLRCSPISGHTSVYWYQQALGLGLQFLLWYDEGEERNRGNFPPRFSGRQFPNYSSELNVNALELEDSALYLCASSPGQGLDEQYFGPGTRLTVT.

The chain links TRBV4-2 to TRBJ1-2, with 8 bases fitting TRBD1. V lost 5 bases to trimming and J lost 2 bases; unmatched junction nucleotides: 7. There are 15 residues in the CDR3. Germline V gene lookup returns CDR1 LGHNA and CDR2 YNFKEQ. The CDR3 region has the DNA TGTGCCAGCAGCATTACGGACAGGGACAACTATGGCTACACCTTC. This codes for CASSITDRDNYGYTF.

V gene TRBV5-1 combines with J gene TRBJ2-1; 12 nucleotides match TRBD2. This CDR3 comprises 15 residues. The germline V gene has CDR1 SGHRS and CDR2 YFSETQ. Unmatched junction bases numbered 2, after V lost 3 bases and J lost 4 bases. The CDR3 coding sequence is TGCGCCAGCAGCTCCGGGACTAGCGGGTACAATGAGCAGTTCTTC. Its translation: CASSSGTSGYNEQFF.

This clonotype is judged medium-sized (0.01 to 0.1%). The CDR3, as DNA: TGCAGTGCTAGTCCCGCAGTCCGGCACTACGAGCAGTACTTC. Its protein product is CSASPAVRHYEQYF. This chain uses TRBV20-1 with TRBJ2-7, with D uncertain. Trimming took 3 bases from V and 3 from J, leaving 15 bases between them. CDR1 DFQATT and CDR2 SNEGSKA come from the germline V gene (reference sequence). This CDR3 contains 14 residues.

Regarding this clonotype: A much larger clone lies a single base off, so this may be a read error. The chain links TRBV10-3 to TRBJ1-6, with 10 bases matching TRBD1. Germline V gene sequence: CDR1 ENHRY, CDR2 SYGVKD. J gave up 11 bases and V 6 bases, and 7 bases lay outside the gene matches. The CDR3 loop spans 14 amino acids. CDR3 protein: CAIRGTGDGTPLHF. The CDR3 nucleotides read TGTGCCATCAGGGGGACAGGGGATGGGACACCCCTCCACTTT.

This clonotype came up a few times. It may be a read error: a sequence one base away is much more abundant. This sequence joins TRBV4-1 and TRBJ2-1; 8 bases fit TRBD2. The CDR3 loop spans 16 amino acids. Per germline, CDR1 MGHRA and CDR2 YSYEKL. DNA for the CDR3: TGCGCCAGCAGCATGGGCGGCGGGAGGACCTACAATGAGCAGCTCTTC. Its protein is CASSMGGGRTYNEQLF.

The V call is TRBV10-3, the J call TRBJ2-1; maybe TRBD1 (6 bases). Germline CDR1 and CDR2: ENHRY and SYGVKD. The V gene lost 7 bases and the J gene lost 7 bases, with 17 bases spanning the gap. This CDR3 is built from 14 residues. CDR3 bases: TGTGCCATCATGGGGGCGACTCAGTGGAATGAGCAGTTCTTC. It yields the protein CAIMGATQWNEQFF.

The chain couples TRBV5-1 to TRBJ2-7, with D hard to call. The V end lost 0 bases, the J end lost 0 bases, and 7 bases lay between the germline ends. This CDR3 comprises 14 residues. Germline CDR1 and CDR2: SGHRS and YFSETQ. In nucleotides, the CDR3 is TGCGCCAGCAGCTTGGTTTCGCCCTCCTACGAGCAGTACTTC. Translating it yields CASSLVSPSYEQYF.

This clonotype counts as medium-sized. The V call is TRBV29-1, the J call TRBJ1-2; 9 bases are a match to TRBD1. The germline V gene encodes CDR1 SQVTM and CDR2 ANQGSEA. With 6 bases clipped from V and 7 bases from J, the junction kept 6 bases outside the gene matches. This CDR3 spans 12 amino acids. The CDR3 sequence is CSVSGQGFGYTF. The CDR3 DNA sequence: TGCAGCGTCTCGGGACAGGGATTTGGCTACACCTTC.

The chain combines TRBV4-2 with TRBJ1-5; possible D gene TRBD1, 5 bases. The CDR3 length is 15 residues. Germline assignment: CDR1 LGHNA and CDR2 YNFKEQ. Trimming cost V 0 bases and J 10 bases, with 16 bases left between them. As DNA, the CDR3 is TGTGCCAGCAGCCAAGATGGGGGTGGGTTTTCCCCCCAGCATTTT. It yields the protein CASSQDGGGFSPQHF.

Comments on this clonotype: A much more abundant neighbour one base away suggests this may be a read error. The rearrangement joins TRBV6-5 to TRBJ2-3; TRBD2 matches at 11 bases. The CDR3 spans 15 residues. Per the germline V gene, CDR1 is MNHEY and CDR2 is SVGAGI. The trim removed 10 bases at V and 2 bases at J, leaving 8 bases unmatched. CDR3 nucleotide sequence: TGTGCCAACAGCTTACTAGCGGGGGACACAGATACGCAGTATTTT. Translating it yields CANSLLAGDTDTQYF.